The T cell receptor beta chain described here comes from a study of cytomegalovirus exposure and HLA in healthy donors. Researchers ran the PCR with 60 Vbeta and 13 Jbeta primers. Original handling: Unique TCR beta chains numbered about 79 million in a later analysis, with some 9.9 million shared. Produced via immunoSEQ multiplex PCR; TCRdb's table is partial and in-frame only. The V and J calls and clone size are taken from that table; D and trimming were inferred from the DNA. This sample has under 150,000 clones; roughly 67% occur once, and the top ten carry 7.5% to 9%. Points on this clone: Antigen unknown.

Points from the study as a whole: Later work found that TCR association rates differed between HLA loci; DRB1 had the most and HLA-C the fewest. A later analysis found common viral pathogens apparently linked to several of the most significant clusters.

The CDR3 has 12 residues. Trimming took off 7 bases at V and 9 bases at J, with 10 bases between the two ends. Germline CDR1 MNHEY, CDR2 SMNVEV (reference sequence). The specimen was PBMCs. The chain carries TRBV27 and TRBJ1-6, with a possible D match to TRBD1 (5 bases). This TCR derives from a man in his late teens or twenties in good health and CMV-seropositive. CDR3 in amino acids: CASTGFGSPLHF. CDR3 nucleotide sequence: TGTGCCAGCACAGGGTTTGGTTCACCCCTCCACTTT.